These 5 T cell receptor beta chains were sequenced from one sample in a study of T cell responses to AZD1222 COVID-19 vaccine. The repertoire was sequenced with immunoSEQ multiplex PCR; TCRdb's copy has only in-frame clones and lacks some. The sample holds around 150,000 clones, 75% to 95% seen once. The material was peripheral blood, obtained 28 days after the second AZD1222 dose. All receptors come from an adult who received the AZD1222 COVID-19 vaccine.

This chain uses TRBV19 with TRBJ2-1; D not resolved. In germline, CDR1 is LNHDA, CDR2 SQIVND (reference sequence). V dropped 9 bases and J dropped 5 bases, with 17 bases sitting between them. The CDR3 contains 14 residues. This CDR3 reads CASTPTRTNNEQFF. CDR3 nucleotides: TGTGCCAGCACCCCCACAAGGACGAACAATGAGCAGTTCTTC.

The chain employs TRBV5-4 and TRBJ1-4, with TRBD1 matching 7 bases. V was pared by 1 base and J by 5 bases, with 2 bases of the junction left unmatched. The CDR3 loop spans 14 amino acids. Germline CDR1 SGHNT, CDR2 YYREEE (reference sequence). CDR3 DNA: TGTGCCAGCAGCTTGCAAGGGGGCAATGAAAAACTGTTTTTT. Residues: CASSLQGGNEKLFF.

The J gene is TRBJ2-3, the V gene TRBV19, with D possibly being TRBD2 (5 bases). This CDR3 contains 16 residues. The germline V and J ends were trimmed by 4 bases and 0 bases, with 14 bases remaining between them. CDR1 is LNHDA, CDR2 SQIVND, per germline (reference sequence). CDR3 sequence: CASSSSVISSTDTQYF. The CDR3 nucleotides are TGTGCCAGTAGTAGTAGCGTGATTTCTAGCACAGATACGCAGTATTTT.

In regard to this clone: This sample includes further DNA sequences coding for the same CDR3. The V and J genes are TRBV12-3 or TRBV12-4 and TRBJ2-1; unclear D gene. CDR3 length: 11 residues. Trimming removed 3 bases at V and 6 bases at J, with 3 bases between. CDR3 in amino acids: CASSFGNEQFF. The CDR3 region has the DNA TGTGCCAGCAGTTTTGGCAATGAGCAGTTCTTC.

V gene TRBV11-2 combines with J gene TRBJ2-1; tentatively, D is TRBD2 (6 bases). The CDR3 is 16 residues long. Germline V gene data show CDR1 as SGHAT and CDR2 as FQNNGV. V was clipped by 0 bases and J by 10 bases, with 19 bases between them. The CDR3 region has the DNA TGTGCCAGCAGCTTAGATCAAGGTAGCGGTCTCAGGGAGCAGTTCTTC. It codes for CASSLDQGSGLREQFF.